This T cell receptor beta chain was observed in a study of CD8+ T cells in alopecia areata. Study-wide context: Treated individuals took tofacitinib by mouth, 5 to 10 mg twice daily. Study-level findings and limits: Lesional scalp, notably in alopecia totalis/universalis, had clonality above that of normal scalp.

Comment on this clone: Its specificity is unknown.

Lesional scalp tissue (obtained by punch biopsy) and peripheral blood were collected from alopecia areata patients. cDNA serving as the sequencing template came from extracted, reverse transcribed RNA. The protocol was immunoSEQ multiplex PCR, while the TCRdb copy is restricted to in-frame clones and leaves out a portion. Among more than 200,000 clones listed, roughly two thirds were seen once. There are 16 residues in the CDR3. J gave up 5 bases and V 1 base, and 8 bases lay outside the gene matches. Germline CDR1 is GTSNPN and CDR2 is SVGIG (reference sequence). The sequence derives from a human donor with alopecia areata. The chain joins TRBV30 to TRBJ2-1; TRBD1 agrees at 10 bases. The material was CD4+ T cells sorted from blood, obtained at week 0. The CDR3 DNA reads TGTGCCTGGAGTGGAACCGGGACAGGGGCAGACAATGAGCAGTTCTTC. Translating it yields CAWSGTGTGADNEQFF.